This T cell receptor beta chain was sequenced for a study of cytomegalovirus exposure and HLA in healthy donors. Use of 60 Vbeta and 13 Jbeta primers characterized the PCR. Generated by immunoSEQ multiplex PCR, the TCRdb table keeps only in-frame clones and is missing some. Of hundreds of thousands of clones in the sample, about three quarters are singletons; the top ten hold 0.4% to 0.6%. This clonotype was obtained from a boy younger than 18 in good health and CMV-seronegative. Sequenced: PBMCs.

The CDR3 sequence: CATCHGNLPCTDTQYF. The CDR3, as DNA: TGTGCCACCTGTCACGGTAATTTACCTTGCACAGATACGCAGTATTTT. The chain couples TRBV15 to TRBJ2-3; the D is unclear. Deletions cut 8 bases from V and 1 base from J, with 19 bases between. The CDR3 contains 16 residues. Germline V gives CDR1 LNHNV, CDR2 YYDKDF (reference sequence).